This T cell receptor beta chain appears in the sequencing data of a study of blood T cell repertoires in COVID-19. Study information: Some COVID-19 samples were acute and others convalescent; all came from the United States, Italy and Spain.

This table comes from immunoSEQ multiplex PCR, and its TCRdb copy is limited to in-frame clones, with some not included. The sample consists of 450,000 or so clones, around 90% of them appearing once. This CDR3 spans 15 amino acids. Trimming at V came to 5 bases and at J to 3 bases, leaving 6 bases not matched to a gene. The V gene's germline CDR1 is MNHEY and CDR2 SVGAGI. This chain connects TRBV6-5 to TRBJ1-3; 8 bases are a match to TRBD1. This clonotype originated in a man younger than 35 with COVID-19, enrolled during active disease. The sequencing input was peripheral blood. CDR3 nucleotide sequence: TGTGCCAGCAGTCCGACAGGGGAAAGTGGAAACACCATATATTTT. Translating it yields CASSPTGESGNTIYF.